The T cell receptor beta chain described here comes from a study of cytotoxic CD8 clonotypes in ibrutinib-treated CLL (dated by TCRdb to the early 2020s). Turning to the overall study: The cohort included some 14 treatment-naive and 11 relapsed/refractory patients; under 18 were IGHV unmutated. Longitudinal samples were available for about 30% of the roughly 90 trial participants. Responses were partial in roughly 24 patients and complete in 2; after median approximately 69 months follow-up, about 14 stayed in remission and about twelve progressed. Patients were still on ibrutinib when every remission and progressive disease sample was collected. Samples at response were collected after a median of 12 months of treatment, with a range of roughly 6 to 40 months. On average, each sample had about 250,000 productive templates and approximately 100,000 productive rearrangements. Cryopreserved peripheral blood mononuclear cells were obtained before treatment, at response, and at either sustained remission or disease progression.

What the time point label conveys for this sample: progressive disease on ibrutinib. For TCR beta library preparation, approximately 2.2 micrograms of genomic DNA were isolated from cryopreserved PBMCs. Longitudinal blood samples from CLL patients on ibrutinib monotherapy underwent high-throughput TCR beta sequencing. The patients were enrolled in a single-center, open-label phase 2 trial of ibrutinib monotherapy. On a MiSeq, deep resolution sequencing aimed for a depth between 1 in 1 million and 1 in 200,000 T cells, with each clonotype covered 10x on average. The immunoSEQ hsTCRB Kit was used to generate TCR beta libraries. For the original study's pipeline: ImmunoSEQ Data Assistant and ImmunoSEQ Analyzer were used for data analysis, and V, D and J genes were assigned according to IMGT definitions. Clonality, which ranges from 0 to 1, was calculated as one minus the normalized Shannon entropy of productive rearrangement frequencies. Public clonotype analysis was restricted to overrepresented clonotypes comprising at least 0.05% of each patient's repertoire. Some 13 age-matched healthy donor repertoires from immuneACCESS were used as controls for clonality. TCRdb took this table from immuneACCESS and kept in-frame rearrangements with V and J called. Such tables lack part of the clones; where checked against another copy, unresolved V genes explain under half of the gap, and the rest is unexplained. The DNA gave D and trimming, while V, J and clone size come from that table. The sample table records about 300,000 clones; about 72% of these occur just once. The ten largest make up around 6% of the sample.

From the cysteine through the phenylalanine, the CDR3 covers 14 amino acids. The only DNA kept is the CDR3, 42 bases in frame from the first base. Reading the germline V gene gives CDR1 SGHDT and CDR2 YYEEEE. Trimmed from V: 1 base; trimmed from J: 7 bases; junction bases lacking a gene match: 4. Summary of the overall study and its limitations: Lymph node repertoires were not examined, and the timing of sampling was not matched between patients in sustained remission and those whose disease progressed. Public clonotypes were rare and either shrank or stayed stable during treatment, and the rise in clonality at ibrutinib response reflected expansion of private clonotypes. At ibrutinib response clonality went up, during sustained remission it held steady, and at progression it dropped back toward baseline. Baseline clonality was found to be higher than that of age-matched healthy donors and was strongly correlated with circulating CD8+ T-cell counts.

On this clone itself: The clone's antigen remains unknown. Within one base of it there is no much larger clone, and no base qualities were kept.

The clonotype was recovered from a human donor with chronic lymphocytic leukemia. Sequenced here: PBMCs, sampled at disease progression, from a patient treated with ibrutinib. The chain uses TRBV5-6 and TRBJ1-4; the central 7 bases match TRBD1. The DNA sequence is TGTGCCAGCAGCTTGACAGGGGCCGGTGAAAAACTGTTTTTT. Translated, this gives CASSLTGAGEKLFF.